A selection of T cell receptor beta chains follows, all from one sample in a study of shared clonotypes between healthy human individuals. TCRdb keeps only in-frame clones here, not all; method: immunoSEQ multiplex PCR. The sample yields more than 1,200,000 clones, about 98.5% seen once. Sequencing input: naive CD4+ T cells sorted from blood. These receptors all stem from a man aged 30 to 45 in good health. Each CDR3 is given with its conserved first and last residue. The D gene is left open where the match is weak. A clone size is listed for some rows: how often the clone was seen (once, few, many), or a class if it is expanded.

v_call	j_call	d_call	clone_size	cdr3_aa	cdr3_nt
TRBV7-9	TRBJ1-2	.	.	CASSLAQWDGYTF	TGTGCCAGCAGCTTAGCCCAGTGGGATGGCTACACCTTC
TRBV9	TRBJ1-2	TRBD1	.	CASSAGQRTYGYTF	TGTGCCAGCAGCGCGGGACAGCGCACCTATGGCTACACCTTC
TRBV14	TRBJ2-7	TRBD1	.	CASNSLSGTGITLSSYEQYF	TGTGCCAGCAACTCTCTTTCAGGGACAGGGATAACCCTAAGCTCCTACGAGCAGTACTTC
TRBV11-2	TRBJ2-1	.	once	CASSLVAHSSYNEQFF	TGTGCCAGCAGCTTAGTAGCGCACAGCTCCTACAATGAGCAGTTCTTC
TRBV13	TRBJ2-2	.	.	CASSLYSAGELFF	TGTGCCAGCAGCTTATACTCGGCCGGGGAGCTGTTTTTT
TRBV7-9	TRBJ1-5	TRBD1	.	CASSYTGEGQPQHF	TGTGCCAGCAGCTATACAGGGGAAGGTCAGCCCCAGCATTTT
TRBV7-8	TRBJ2-1	TRBD1	.	CASSLAGQAYNEQFF	TGTGCCAGCAGCTTAGCGGGACAGGCCTACAATGAGCAGTTCTTC
TRBV6-5	TRBJ2-7	.	.	CASRRGVIGYEQYF	TGTGCCAGCAGAAGAGGGGTGATCGGCTACGAGCAGTACTTC
TRBV7-2	TRBJ2-7	TRBD1	.	CASRSGTGLREQYF	TGTGCCAGCAGGTCCGGGACAGGGTTACGCGAGCAGTACTTC
TRBV5-8	TRBJ2-7	TRBD1	.	CASSRDSYEQYF	TGTGCCAGCAGCCGGGACAGCTACGAGCAGTACTTC
TRBV7-7	TRBJ2-1	TRBD2	.	CASSLAGLGSEQFF	TGTGCTAGCAGCTTAGCCGGACTAGGTTCTGAGCAGTTCTTC
TRBV2	TRBJ2-7	TRBD2	.	CASQLADLPYEQYF	TGTGCCAGCCAACTAGCGGACCTACCCTACGAGCAGTACTTC
TRBV6-4	TRBJ2-7	TRBD2	.	CASSDRDYKRYYEQYF	TGTGCCAGCAGTGACAGGGACTACAAACGTTACTACGAGCAGTACTTC
TRBV28	TRBJ2-1	TRBD1	.	CASSLTGAYNEQFF	TGTGCCAGCAGTTTAACAGGGGCATACAATGAGCAGTTCTTC
TRBV11-2	TRBJ2-1	TRBD2	.	CASSLGTSGNNEQFF	TGTGCCAGCAGCTTGGGGACTAGCGGTAACAATGAGCAGTTCTTC
TRBV28	TRBJ1-1	TRBD1	.	CATSRGTGVSVTEAFF	TGTGCCACAAGTAGGGGGACAGGGGTATCGGTAACTGAAGCTTTCTTT
TRBV5-1	TRBJ2-1	.	.	CASSIEGGSYNEQFF	TGCGCCAGCAGCATAGAGGGGGGCTCCTACAATGAGCAGTTCTTC
TRBV7-9	TRBJ2-1	TRBD2	.	CASSLRLAGVGFF	TGTGCCAGCAGCTTAAGGCTAGCGGGAGTCGGGTTCTTC
TRBV4-2	TRBJ2-7	TRBD2	.	CASSHGLAGSSYEQYF	TGTGCCAGCAGCCATGGACTAGCGGGATCCTCCTACGAGCAGTACTTC
TRBV28	TRBJ2-7	TRBD2	.	CASTTGGTSFHEQYF	TGTGCCAGCACCACGGGAGGGACGTCCTTCCACGAGCAGTACTTC
TRBV18	TRBJ2-2	TRBD1	.	CASSPRTGGAGAPNTGELFF	TGTGCCAGCTCACCGAGGACAGGGGGCGCGGGCGCCCCGAACACCGGGGAGCTGTTTTTT
TRBV5-1	TRBJ2-5	.	.	CASSLISHQETQYF	TGCGCCAGCAGCTTGATTTCACATCAAGAGACCCAGTACTTC
TRBV18	TRBJ2-7	.	.	CASSPNPYEQYF	TGTGCCAGCTCACCGAACCCTTACGAGCAGTACTTC
TRBV13	TRBJ1-3	.	once	CASSLGLREGNTIYF	TGTGCCAGCAGCTTAGGCCTAAGGGAAGGAAACACCATATATTTT
TRBV2	TRBJ2-3	.	.	CASRLRPPGVSTDTQYF	TGTGCCAGCAGGTTACGACCCCCAGGGGTCAGCACAGATACGCAGTATTTT
TRBV7-8	TRBJ2-6	.	.	CASSLGGAGANVLTF	TGTGCCAGCAGCTTAGGGGGTGCTGGGGCCAACGTCCTGACTTTC
TRBV5-1	TRBJ2-1	.	once	CASSLEGRGGPFF	TGCGCCAGCAGCTTGGAAGGTAGGGGGGGCCCGTTCTTC
TRBV28	TRBJ2-2	.	.	CASSFQTGNTGELFF	TGTGCCAGCAGTTTTCAGACAGGGAACACCGGGGAGCTGTTTTTT
TRBV6-5	TRBJ2-1	TRBD2	.	CASRRPGLAFSEQFF	TGTGCCAGCAGACGACCGGGACTAGCATTTAGTGAGCAGTTCTTC
TRBV6-6	TRBJ1-1	.	once	CASSYLDTEAFF	TGTGCCAGCAGTTATCTTGACACTGAAGCTTTCTTT
TRBV18	TRBJ2-1	.	.	CASSPPAGNNEQFF	TGTGCCAGCTCACCACCGGCAGGGAACAATGAGCAGTTCTTC
TRBV5-4	TRBJ2-1	TRBD2	.	CASSRGTSATYNEQFF	TGTGCCAGCAGCAGAGGGACTAGCGCGACCTACAATGAGCAGTTCTTC
TRBV7-6	TRBJ1-3	.	.	CASSLPVGGEATSGNTIYF	TGTGCCAGCAGCTTACCAGTGGGAGGGGAGGCTACCTCTGGAAACACCATATATTTT
TRBV29-1	TRBJ2-3	.	.	CSALRFTDTQYF	TGCAGCGCCCTTCGCTTCACAGATACGCAGTATTTT
TRBV20-1	TRBJ1-2	.	.	CSVVQGFGYTF	TGCAGTGTAGTGCAGGGGTTTGGCTACACCTTC
TRBV11-2	TRBJ2-1	.	.	CASLHSASSYNEQFF	TGTGCCAGCCTACATAGCGCCAGCTCCTACAATGAGCAGTTCTTC
TRBV18	TRBJ1-2	TRBD1	.	CASSNRGRERSYGYTF	TGTGCCAGCTCAAACAGGGGCAGAGAGAGAAGTTATGGCTACACCTTC
TRBV4-3	TRBJ2-1	TRBD2	.	CASSHSTSGAYNEQFF	TGCGCCAGCAGCCACTCAACTAGCGGAGCCTACAATGAGCAGTTCTTC
TRBV19	TRBJ2-5	TRBD2	.	CASSRLGLAGGGETQYF	TGTGCCAGTAGTCGTCTCGGACTAGCGGGAGGAGGTGAGACCCAGTACTTC
TRBV10-3	TRBJ1-5	.	.	CAISESSGDNQPQHF	TGTGCCATCAGTGAGTCTTCAGGGGACAATCAGCCCCAGCATTTT
TRBV29-1	TRBJ1-2	.	.	CSADKDRF	TGCAGCGCCGACAAAGACCGCTTC
TRBV2	TRBJ2-7	TRBD1	.	CASRQGASYEQYF	TGTGCCAGTCGACAGGGGGCGAGCTACGAGCAGTACTTC
TRBV5-6	TRBJ1-5	.	.	CASSLTEYSNQPQHF	TGTGCCAGCAGCTTGACAGAATATAGCAATCAGCCCCAGCATTTT
TRBV5-1	TRBJ2-7	.	.	CASSLRPSDSSYEQYF	TGCGCCAGCAGCTTAAGGCCGTCGGACAGCTCCTACGAGCAGTACTTC
TRBV30	TRBJ1-2	.	.	CAWSVRGRAYGYTF	TGTGCCTGGAGTGTACGGGGACGGGCCTATGGCTACACCTTC
TRBV20-1	TRBJ2-7	.	.	CSAMRGYEQYF	TGCAGTGCTATGCGGGGTTACGAGCAGTACTTC
TRBV28	TRBJ1-1	.	.	CASSSPRRAAAEAFF	TGTGCCAGCAGTTCCCCACGAAGGGCAGCGGCTGAAGCTTTCTTT
TRBV6-5	TRBJ1-1	TRBD1	.	CASSLRTGGTEAFF	TGTGCCAGCAGTTTAAGGACAGGGGGCACTGAAGCTTTCTTT
TRBV7-2	TRBJ2-7	TRBD2	.	CASSSIESSGRSSYEQYF	TGTGCCAGCAGCTCTATAGAGTCTAGCGGGAGGAGCTCCTACGAGCAGTACTTC